This T cell receptor beta chain was sequenced for a study of T-cell memory formation after mild COVID-19. Findings and caveats of the study: A second wave of clones peaked on day 37, and their SARS-CoV-2 specificity went unconfirmed. Contracting clones from day 15 to 85 had balanced CD4/CD8; later expanders favoured CD4+. For contracting clones, CD4+ ones sat mainly in CM and EM, CD8+ in EMRA.

Germline V gene lookup returns CDR1 MNHEY and CDR2 SVGAGI. V lost 4 bases to trimming and J lost 6 bases, with 13 bases between them. The CDR3 loop spans 14 amino acids. Details on this clonotype: Its antigen is not known.

TCRdb recomputed calls from the 5' RACE reads with MiXCR, one row per CDR3 protein. The sample consists of hundreds of thousands of distinct CDR3 sequences, 15% of them appearing once. This clonotype was obtained from an adult woman who had mild COVID-19 (a few samples of this study predate the infection). Cell type and time point are not known. The rearrangement links TRBV6-5 to TRBJ1-5; D unclear. Sequencing input: PBMCs or a T cell subset sorted from them (not recorded which). The CDR3 bases are TGTGCCAGCAGTTTACGAGGGCGGGGTCAGCCCCAGCATTTT. Protein product: CASSLRGRGQPQHF.